This paragraph covers one T cell receptor beta chain sequence. The data stem from a study of blood T cell repertoires in COVID-19. From germline, CDR1 is SGHDN and CDR2 FVKESK. This CDR3 spans 14 amino acids. V lost 7 bases and J lost 6; bases outside the gene matches: 7. Assay: immunoSEQ multiplex PCR; the TCRdb copy retains only in-frame clones and omits some. The repertoire consists of about 320,000 clones, with over 80% occurring once and the leading ten covering approximately 9%. The rearrangement links TRBV14 to TRBJ1-5; the match to TRBD1 covers 9 bases. The clonotype was recovered from a young woman who had recovered from COVID-19. Material for sequencing was PBMCs or T cells enriched from blood (not recorded which). CDR3 bases: TGTGCCAGCAAGTCACAGGGGGCTGTTCAGCCCCAGCATTTT. It codes for CASKSQGAVQPQHF.